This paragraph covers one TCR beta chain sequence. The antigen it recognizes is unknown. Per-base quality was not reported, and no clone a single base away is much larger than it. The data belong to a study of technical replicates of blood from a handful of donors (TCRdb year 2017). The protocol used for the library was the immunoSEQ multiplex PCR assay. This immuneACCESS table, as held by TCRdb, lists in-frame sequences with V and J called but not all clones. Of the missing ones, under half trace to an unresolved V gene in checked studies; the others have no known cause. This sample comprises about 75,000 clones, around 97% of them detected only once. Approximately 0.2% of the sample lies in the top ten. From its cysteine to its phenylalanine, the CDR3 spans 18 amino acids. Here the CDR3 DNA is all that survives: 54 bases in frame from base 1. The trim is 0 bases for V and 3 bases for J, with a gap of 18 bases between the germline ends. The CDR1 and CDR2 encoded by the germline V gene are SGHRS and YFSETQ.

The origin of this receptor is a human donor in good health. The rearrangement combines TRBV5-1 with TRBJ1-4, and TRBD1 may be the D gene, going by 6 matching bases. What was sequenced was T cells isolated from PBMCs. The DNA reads TGCGCCAGCAGCTTGGAAGCAGGAGGCGCAGGGGCTAATGAAAAACTGTTTTTT. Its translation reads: CASSLEAGGAGANEKLFF.